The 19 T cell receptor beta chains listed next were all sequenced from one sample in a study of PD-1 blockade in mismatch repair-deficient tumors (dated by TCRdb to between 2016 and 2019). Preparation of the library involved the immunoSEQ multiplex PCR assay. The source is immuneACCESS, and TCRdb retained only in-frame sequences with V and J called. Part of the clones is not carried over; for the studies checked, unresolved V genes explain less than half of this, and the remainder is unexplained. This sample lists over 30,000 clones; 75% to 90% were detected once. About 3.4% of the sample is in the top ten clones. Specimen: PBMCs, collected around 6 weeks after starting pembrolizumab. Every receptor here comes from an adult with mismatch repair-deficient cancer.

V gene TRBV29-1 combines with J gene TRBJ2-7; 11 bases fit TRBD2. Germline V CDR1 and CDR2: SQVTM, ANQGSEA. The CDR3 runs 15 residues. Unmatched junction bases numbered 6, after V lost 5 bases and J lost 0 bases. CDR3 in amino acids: CSVRLAGTSSYEQYF. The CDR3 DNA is TGCAGCGTTAGACTAGCGGGAACTTCCTCCTACGAGCAGTACTTC.

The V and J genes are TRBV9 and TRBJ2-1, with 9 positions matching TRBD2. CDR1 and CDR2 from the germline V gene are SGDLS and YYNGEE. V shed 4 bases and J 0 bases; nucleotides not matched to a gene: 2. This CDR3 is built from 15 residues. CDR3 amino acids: CASSYSGSSYNEQFF. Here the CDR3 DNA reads TGTGCCAGCAGCTATAGCGGGAGCTCCTACAATGAGCAGTTCTTC.

The CDR3 loop is CASSFAGDEQYF. The CDR3 region has the DNA TGTGCCAGCAGCTTCGCTGGAGACGAGCAGTACTTC. This chain connects TRBV11-2 to TRBJ2-7, with D unclear. Trimming took off 3 bases at V and 5 bases at J, with 8 bases between the two ends. The CDR3 loop spans 12 amino acids. CDR1 is SGHAT and CDR2 is FQNNGV in the germline V gene.

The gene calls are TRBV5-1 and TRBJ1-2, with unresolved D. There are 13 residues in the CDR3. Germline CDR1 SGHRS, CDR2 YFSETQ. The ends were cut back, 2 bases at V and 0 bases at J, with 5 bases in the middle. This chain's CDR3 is CASSFTSNYGYTF. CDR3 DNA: TGCGCCAGCAGCTTCACATCTAACTATGGCTACACCTTC. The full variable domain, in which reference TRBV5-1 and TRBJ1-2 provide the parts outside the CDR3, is KAGVTQTPRYLIKTRGQQVTLSCSPISGHRSVSWYQQTPGQGLQFLFEYFSETQRNKGNFPGRFSGRQFSNSRSEMNVSTLELGDSALYLCASSFTSNYGYTFGSGTRLTVV.

CDR3 nucleotides: TGTGCCAGCAGTCTCCTTAGCGTCCAGACCGGGGAGCTGTTTTTT. Its protein is CASSLLSVQTGELFF. The rearrangement uses TRBV5-6 and TRBJ2-2; possible D gene TRBD2, 5 bases. V was pared by 5 bases and J by 5 bases, with 16 bases between. The germline gives CDR1 SGHDT, CDR2 YYEEEE. This CDR3 is built from 15 residues.

The CDR3 loop reads CASSQGDSSYEQYF. The CDR3 DNA sequence: TGCGCCAGCAGCCAAGGGGACTCCTCCTACGAGCAGTACTTC. The V call is TRBV4-1, the J call TRBJ2-7, with D tentatively TRBD2 (6 bases). Germline V gene lookup returns CDR1 MGHRA and CDR2 YSYEKL. Trimming cost V 1 base and J 0 bases, with 7 bases left between them. The CDR3 spans 14 residues.

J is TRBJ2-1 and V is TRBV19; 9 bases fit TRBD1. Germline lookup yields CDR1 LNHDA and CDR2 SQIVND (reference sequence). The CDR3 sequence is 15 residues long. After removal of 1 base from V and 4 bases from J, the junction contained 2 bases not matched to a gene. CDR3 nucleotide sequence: TGTGCCAGTAGTATAGTGGGACAGGGTTACAATGAGCAGTTCTTC. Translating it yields CASSIVGQGYNEQFF.

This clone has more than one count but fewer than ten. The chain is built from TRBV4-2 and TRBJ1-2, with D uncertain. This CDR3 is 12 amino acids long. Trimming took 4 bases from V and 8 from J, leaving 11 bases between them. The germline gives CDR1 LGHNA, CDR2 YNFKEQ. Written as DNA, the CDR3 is TGTGCCAGCAGCCTCCTATTGGGCGGCTACACCTTC. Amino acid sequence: CASSLLLGGYTF.

DNA for the CDR3: TGCGCCAGCAGCCAAGTCGGCAATGAGCAGTTCTTC. This codes for CASSQVGNEQFF. The chain uses TRBV4-1 and TRBJ2-1; D unresolved. The germline V and J ends were trimmed by 1 base and 6 bases, with 4 bases remaining between them. The CDR3 has 12 residues. CDR1 is MGHRA, CDR2 YSYEKL, per germline.

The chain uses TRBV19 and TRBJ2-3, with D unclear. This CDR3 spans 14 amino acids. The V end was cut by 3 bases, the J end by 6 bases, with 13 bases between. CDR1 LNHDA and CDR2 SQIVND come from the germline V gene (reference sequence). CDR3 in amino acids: CASSISDAWDTQYF. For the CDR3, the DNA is TGTGCCAGTAGTATTTCCGATGCGTGGGATACGCAGTATTTT.

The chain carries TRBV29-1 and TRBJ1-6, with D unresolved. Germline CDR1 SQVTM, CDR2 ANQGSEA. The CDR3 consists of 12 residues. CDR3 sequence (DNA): TGCATCGGCCGGATATGGAGTTCACCCCTCCACTTT. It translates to CIGRIWSSPLHF.

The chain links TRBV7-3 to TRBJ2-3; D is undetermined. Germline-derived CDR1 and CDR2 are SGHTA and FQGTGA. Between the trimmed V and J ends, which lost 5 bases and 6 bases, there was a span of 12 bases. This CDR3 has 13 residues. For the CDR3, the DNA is TGTGCCAGCAGCCAATCGACAATGGATACGCAGTATTTT. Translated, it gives CASSQSTMDTQYF.

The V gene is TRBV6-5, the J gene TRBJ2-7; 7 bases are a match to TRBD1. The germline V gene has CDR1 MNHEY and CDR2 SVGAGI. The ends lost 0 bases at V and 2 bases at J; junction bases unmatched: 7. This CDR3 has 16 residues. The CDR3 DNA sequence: TGTGCCAGCAGTTACTCCGTAGGGACAGACGCCTACGAGCAGTACTTC. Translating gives CASSYSVGTDAYEQYF.

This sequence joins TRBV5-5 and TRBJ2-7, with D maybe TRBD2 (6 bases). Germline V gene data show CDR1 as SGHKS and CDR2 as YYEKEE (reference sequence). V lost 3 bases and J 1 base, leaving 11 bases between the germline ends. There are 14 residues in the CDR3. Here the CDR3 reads CASSWDLLSYEQYF. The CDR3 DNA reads TGTGCCAGCAGCTGGGACTTGCTGTCCTACGAGCAGTACTTC. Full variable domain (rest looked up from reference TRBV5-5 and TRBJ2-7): DAGVTQSPTHLIKTRGQQVTLRCSPISGHKSVSWYQQVLGQGPQFIFQYYEKEERGRGNFPDRFSARQFPNYSSELNVNALLLGDSALYLCASSWDLLSYEQYFGPGTRLTVT.

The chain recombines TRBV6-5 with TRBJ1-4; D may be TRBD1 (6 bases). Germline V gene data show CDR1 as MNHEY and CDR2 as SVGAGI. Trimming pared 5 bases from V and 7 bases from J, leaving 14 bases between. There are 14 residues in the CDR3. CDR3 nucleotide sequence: TGTGCCAGCAGTAAGGGCAGGGGTCGTGAAAAACTGTTTTTT. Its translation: CASSKGRGREKLFF.

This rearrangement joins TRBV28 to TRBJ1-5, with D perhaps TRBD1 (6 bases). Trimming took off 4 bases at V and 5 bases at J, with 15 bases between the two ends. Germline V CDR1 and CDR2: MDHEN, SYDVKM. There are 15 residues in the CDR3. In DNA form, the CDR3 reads TGTGCCAGCAGTTCCGGGGACACGTCCTATCAGCCCCAGCATTTT. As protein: CASSSGDTSYQPQHF.

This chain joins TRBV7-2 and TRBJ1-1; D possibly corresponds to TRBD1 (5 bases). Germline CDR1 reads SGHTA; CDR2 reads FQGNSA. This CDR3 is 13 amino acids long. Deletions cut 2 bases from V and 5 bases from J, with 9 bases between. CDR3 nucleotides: TGTGCCAGCAGCTTATGGGGGGGGACTGAAGCTTTCTTT. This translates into CASSLWGGTEAFF.

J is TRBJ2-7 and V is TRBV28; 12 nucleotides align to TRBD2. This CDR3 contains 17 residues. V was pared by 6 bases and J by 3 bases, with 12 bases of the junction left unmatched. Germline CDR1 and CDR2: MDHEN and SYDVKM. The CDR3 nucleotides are TGTGCCAGCAGGTCTAGCGGGAGGGCCCCACAAAACTACGAGCAGTACTTC. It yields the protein CASRSSGRAPQNYEQYF.

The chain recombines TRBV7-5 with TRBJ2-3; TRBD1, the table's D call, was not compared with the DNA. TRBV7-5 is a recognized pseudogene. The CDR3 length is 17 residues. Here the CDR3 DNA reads TGTGTCAGAAGCCCATTTAGACAGCCTACTCACACAGATACGCAGTATTTT. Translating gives CVRSPFRQPTHTDTQYF.